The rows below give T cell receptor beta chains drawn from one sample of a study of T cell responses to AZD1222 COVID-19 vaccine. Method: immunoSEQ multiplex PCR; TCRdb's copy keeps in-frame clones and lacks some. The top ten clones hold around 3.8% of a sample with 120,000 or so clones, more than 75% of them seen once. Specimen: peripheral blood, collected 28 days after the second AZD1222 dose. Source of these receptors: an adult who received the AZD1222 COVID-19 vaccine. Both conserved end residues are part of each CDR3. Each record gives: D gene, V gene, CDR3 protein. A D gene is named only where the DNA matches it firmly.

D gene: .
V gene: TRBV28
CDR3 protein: CASSYRRGRGGNQPQHF

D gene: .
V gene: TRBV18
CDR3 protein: CASSPNPLGSGTEAFF

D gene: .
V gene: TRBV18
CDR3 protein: CASSPVGGSTNEKLFF

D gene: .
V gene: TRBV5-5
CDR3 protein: CASSPRVKGDEAFF

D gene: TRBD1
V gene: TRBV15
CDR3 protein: CATSDRARNVLTF

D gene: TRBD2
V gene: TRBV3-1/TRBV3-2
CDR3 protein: CASSQGRLAGGRDSEYF

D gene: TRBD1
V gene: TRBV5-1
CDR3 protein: CASSLAGTGSANYGYTF

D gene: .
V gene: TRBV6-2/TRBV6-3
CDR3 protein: CASSYPDSLYEQYF

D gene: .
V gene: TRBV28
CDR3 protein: CASSFSRTGGALHF

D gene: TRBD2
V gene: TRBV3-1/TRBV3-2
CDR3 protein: CASSQERSGDNEQFF

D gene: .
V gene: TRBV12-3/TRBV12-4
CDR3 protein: CASTLSRDTEAFF

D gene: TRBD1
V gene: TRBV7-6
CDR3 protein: CASSSGQGLANEKLFF

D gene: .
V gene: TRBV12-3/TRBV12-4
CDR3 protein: CASSSDGYQPQHF

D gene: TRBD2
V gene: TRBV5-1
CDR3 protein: CASSPAGREGYEQYF

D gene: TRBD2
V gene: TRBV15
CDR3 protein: CATSGTSGREFF

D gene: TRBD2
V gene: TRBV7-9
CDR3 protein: CASSLGAGTRHLNTGELFF

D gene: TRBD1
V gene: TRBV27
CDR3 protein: CASSIAGTGDGYTF

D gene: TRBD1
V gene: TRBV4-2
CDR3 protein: CASSQYGPEGAGEQFF

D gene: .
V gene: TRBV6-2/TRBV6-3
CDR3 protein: CASSYSRYNEQFF

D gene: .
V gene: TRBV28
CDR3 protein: CASSFVGSNQPQHF

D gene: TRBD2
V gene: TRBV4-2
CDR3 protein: CASSQVLASTDTQYF

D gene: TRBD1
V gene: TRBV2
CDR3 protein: CASGTGTGGVQETQYF

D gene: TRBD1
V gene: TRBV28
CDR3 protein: CASSLRTRTGSEQYF

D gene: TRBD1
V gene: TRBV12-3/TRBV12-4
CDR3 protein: CASSRDRLPGYTF

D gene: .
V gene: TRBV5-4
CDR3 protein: CASSGAGTKGNSPLHF

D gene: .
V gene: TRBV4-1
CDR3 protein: CASSEPGTYNEQFF

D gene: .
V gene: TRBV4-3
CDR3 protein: CASSQDWNYGYTF

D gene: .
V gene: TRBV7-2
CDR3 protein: CASSLAVGSGPLGYTF

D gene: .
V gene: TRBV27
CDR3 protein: CASSLLQGPTLHF

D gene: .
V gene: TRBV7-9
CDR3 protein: CASSPRGDTQYF

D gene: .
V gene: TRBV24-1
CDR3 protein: CATSDGDYGYTF

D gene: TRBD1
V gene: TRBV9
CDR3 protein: CASSPPGQGDYGYTF

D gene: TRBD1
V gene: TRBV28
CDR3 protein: CASSLPGTGNTGELFF

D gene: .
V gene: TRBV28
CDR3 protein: CASSFRAVGHNEQFF

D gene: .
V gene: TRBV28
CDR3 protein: CASRPHVGGGDGYTF

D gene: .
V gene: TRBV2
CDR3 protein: CASISPRVTYEQYF

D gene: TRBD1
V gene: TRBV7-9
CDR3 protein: CASSAKTGMNTEAFF

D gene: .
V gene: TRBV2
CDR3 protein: CASKTSGQNTEAFF

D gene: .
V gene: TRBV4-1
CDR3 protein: CASSQLDLGVRTGELFF